Listed below are T cell receptor beta chains from one sample, sequenced in a study of CXCR3-negative and CXCR3-positive naive CD8 T cells. TCRdb re-called the 5' RACE reads and shows each CDR3 protein once, DNA omitted. The listing records 8,000 to 9,500 distinct CDR3 sequences. Sequencing used naive CXCR3- CD8+ T cells from blood. The receptors derive from a human donor in good health. Some clones in this sample may be carry-over from other donors' samples. Both conserved end residues are part of each CDR3. Clone size, where shown, is once, few, many, or a class for clones that have expanded.

abundance	v_gene	j_gene	CDR3aa
medium-sized	TRBV5-1	TRBJ1-1	CASSAYGQPNTEAFF
.	TRBV5-1	TRBJ2-2	CASSLAGTGLRTGELFF
medium-sized	TRBV4-1	TRBJ1-1	CASSQTGGLTEAFF
medium-sized	TRBV9	TRBJ2-1	CASSPGGLDFDNEQFF
.	TRBV29-1	TRBJ2-3	CSVEQATTDTQYF
medium-sized	TRBV29-1	TRBJ1-5	CSAGTGGNQPQHF
.	TRBV7-8	TRBJ2-5	CASSVPFGQNQETQYF
medium-sized	TRBV29-1	TRBJ2-7	CSVIAGDYEQYF
medium-sized	TRBV6-2/TRBV6-3	TRBJ1-1	CASSYSVLMARWTEAFF
.	TRBV6-5	TRBJ2-5	CASSYGGQWSETQYF
.	TRBV5-1	TRBJ2-7	CASSLGYPEQYF
medium-sized	TRBV14	TRBJ2-1	CASSQEGNAGGPWWNNEQFF
medium-sized	TRBV24-1	TRBJ2-1	CATSDLGGSGSYNEQFF
medium-sized	TRBV4-1	TRBJ2-1	CASSPSTSGRNNEQFF
.	TRBV29-1	TRBJ2-1	CSVFAAVAGTYNEQFF
medium-sized	TRBV5-4	TRBJ2-7	CASSLGSEGPYEQYF
.	TRBV20-1	TRBJ1-1	CSARDGYTEAFF
.	TRBV9	TRBJ2-2	CASSAYRDSTGELFF
.	TRBV5-1	TRBJ2-3	CASSLDRAYGDTQYF
medium-sized	TRBV12-3/TRBV12-4	TRBJ1-1	CASSPPTGTGDTEAFF
medium-sized	TRBV3-1	TRBJ2-7	CASSLSGEPVYEQYF
.	TRBV28	TRBJ1-1	CASSDGYGGTEAFF
.	TRBV28	TRBJ2-7	CASSFTVAYKQYF
.	TRBV29-1	TRBJ2-1	CSVEDPRDSQDNEQFF
medium-sized	TRBV7-2	TRBJ2-1	CASSLPPAGGHNEQFF
medium-sized	TRBV11-2	TRBJ2-7	CASSLGIYEQYF
medium-sized	TRBV4-1	TRBJ2-1	CASSQGPLGEHLSSYNEQFF
.	TRBV14	TRBJ1-2	CASSQGAYDYGYTF
medium-sized	TRBV6-5	TRBJ2-7	CASSYFTGERTYEQYF
medium-sized	TRBV21-1	TRBJ2-7	CASSKTTRGRSSGEQYF
medium-sized	TRBV11-2	TRBJ2-1	CASSFSPGDEQFF
.	TRBV7-8	TRBJ2-2	CASSSAGGPGELFF
.	TRBV7-9	TRBJ2-5	CASSSLVVQETQYF
.	TRBV20-1	TRBJ1-5	CSARTGGQPQHF
.	TRBV29-1	TRBJ2-3	CSVEDQQTSTDTQYF
.	TRBV5-6	TRBJ2-5	CASSFLAERKLNF
medium-sized	TRBV13	TRBJ2-1	CASSFEGPANEQFF
.	TRBV5-1	TRBJ2-3	CASSPSESTDTQYF
medium-sized	TRBV15	TRBJ2-2	CATSRESSTGELFF